This TCR beta chain was sequenced for a study of control samples from healthy donors and cancer patients. Worth noting for this clone: This CDR3 is also generated by other DNA sequences in the sample.

The CDR3 sequence is 13 residues long. Germline values: CDR1 SGHRS, CDR2 YFSETQ. Between the trimmed V and J ends, which lost 0 bases and 1 base, there was a span of 2 bases. Produced via immunoSEQ multiplex PCR; TCRdb's table is partial and in-frame only. This sample has about 76,000 clones, with about 89% found just once. The chain uses TRBV5-1 and TRBJ1-5; no definite D call. Sequences were obtained from PBMCs. The source is a woman aged 45-65 years with colorectal cancer. The CDR3 loop reads CASSLDSNQPQHF. The CDR3 DNA sequence: TGCGCCAGCAGCTTGGACAGCAATCAGCCCCAGCATTTT.